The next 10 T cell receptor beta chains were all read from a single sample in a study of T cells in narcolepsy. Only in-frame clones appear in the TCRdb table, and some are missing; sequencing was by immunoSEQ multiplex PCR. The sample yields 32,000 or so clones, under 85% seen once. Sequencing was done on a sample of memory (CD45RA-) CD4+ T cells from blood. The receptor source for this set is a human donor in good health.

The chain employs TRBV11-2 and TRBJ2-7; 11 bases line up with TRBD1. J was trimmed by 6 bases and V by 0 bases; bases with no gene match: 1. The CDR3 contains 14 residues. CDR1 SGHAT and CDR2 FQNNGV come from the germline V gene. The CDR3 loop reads CASSLDGTGGEQYF. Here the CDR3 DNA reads TGTGCCAGCAGCTTAGATGGGACAGGGGGCGAGCAGTACTTC.

CDR3 in DNA: TGTGCCAGCAGCTTAGAGGTCCGCTACGAGCAGTTCTTC. It translates to CASSLEVRYEQFF. The rearrangement uses TRBV7-6 and TRBJ2-7; D unresolved. The assigned J gene may be wrong: the sequence end matches TRBJ2-1 better. CDR3 length: 13 residues. CDR1 is SGHVS and CDR2 is FNYEAQ in the germline V gene.

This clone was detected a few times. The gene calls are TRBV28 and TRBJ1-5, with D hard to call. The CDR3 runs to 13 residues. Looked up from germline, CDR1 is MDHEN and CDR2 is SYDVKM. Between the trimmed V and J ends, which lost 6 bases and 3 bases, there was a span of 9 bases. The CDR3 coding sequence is TGTGCCAGCAGCTACCCGGCCAATCAGCCCCAGCATTTT. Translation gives CASSYPANQPQHF.

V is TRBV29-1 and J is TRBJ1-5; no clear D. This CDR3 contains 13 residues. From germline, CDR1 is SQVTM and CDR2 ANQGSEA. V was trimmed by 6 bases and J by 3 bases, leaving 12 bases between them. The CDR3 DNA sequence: TGCAGCGTCCGACGGAGTTTCAATCAGCCCCAGCATTTT. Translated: CSVRRSFNQPQHF.

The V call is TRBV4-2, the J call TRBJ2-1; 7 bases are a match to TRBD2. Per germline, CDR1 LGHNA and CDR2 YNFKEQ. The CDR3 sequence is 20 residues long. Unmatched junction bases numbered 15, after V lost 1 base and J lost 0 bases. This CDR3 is CASSQGSGIMEAASYNEQFF. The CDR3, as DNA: TGTGCCAGCAGCCAAGGAAGCGGGATCATGGAAGCCGCCTCCTACAATGAGCAGTTCTTC.

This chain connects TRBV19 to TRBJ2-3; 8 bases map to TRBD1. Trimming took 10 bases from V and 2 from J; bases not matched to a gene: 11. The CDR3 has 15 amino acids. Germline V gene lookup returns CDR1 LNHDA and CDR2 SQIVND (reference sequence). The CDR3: CATSEDRVNTDTQYF. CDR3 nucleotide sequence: TGTGCCACCTCCGAGGACAGGGTCAACACAGATACGCAGTATTTT. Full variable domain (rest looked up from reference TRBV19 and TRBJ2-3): DGGITQSPKYLFRKEGQNVTLSCEQNLNHDAMYWYRQDPGQGLRLIYYSQIVNDFQKGDIAEGYSVSREKKESFPLTVTSAQKNPTAFYLCATSEDRVNTDTQYFGPGTRLTVL.

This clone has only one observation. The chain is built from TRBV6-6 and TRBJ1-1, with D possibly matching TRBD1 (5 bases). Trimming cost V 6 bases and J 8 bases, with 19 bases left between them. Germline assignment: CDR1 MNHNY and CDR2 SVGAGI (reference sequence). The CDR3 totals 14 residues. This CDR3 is CASRPRQIGGEAFF. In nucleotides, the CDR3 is TGTGCCAGCAGGCCAAGGCAAATTGGGGGAGAAGCTTTCTTT.

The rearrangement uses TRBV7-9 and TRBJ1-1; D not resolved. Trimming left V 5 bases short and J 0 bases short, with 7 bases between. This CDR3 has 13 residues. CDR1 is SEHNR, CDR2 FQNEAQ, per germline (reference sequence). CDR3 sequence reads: CASSQQLNTEAFF. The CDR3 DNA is TGTGCCAGCAGCCAACAGCTGAACACTGAAGCTTTCTTT.

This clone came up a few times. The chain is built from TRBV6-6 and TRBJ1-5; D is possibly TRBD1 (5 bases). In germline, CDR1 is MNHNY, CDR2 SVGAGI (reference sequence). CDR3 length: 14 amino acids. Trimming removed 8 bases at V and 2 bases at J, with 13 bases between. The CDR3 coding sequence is TGTGCCAGCCTCCTGATGGGGGGCAATCAGCCCCAGCATTTT. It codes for CASLLMGGNQPQHF.

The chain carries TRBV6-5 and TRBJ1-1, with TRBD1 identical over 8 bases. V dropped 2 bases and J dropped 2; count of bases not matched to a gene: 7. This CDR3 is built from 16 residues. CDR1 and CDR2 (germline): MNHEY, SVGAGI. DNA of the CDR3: TGTGCCAGCAGTTACGGGCCGACAGGGGCCAACACTGAAGCTTTCTTT. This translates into CASSYGPTGANTEAFF.